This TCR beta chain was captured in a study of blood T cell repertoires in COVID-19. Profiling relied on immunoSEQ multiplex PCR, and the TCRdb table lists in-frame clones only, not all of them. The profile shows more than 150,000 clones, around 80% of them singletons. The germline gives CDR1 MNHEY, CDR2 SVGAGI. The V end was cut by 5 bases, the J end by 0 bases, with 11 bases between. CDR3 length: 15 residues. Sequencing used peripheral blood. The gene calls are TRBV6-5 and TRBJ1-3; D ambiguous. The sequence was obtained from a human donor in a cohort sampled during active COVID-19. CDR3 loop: CASSLNSRSGNTIYF. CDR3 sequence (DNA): TGTGCCAGCAGTCTAAACTCCCGCTCTGGAAACACCATATATTTT.